This TCR beta chain was sequenced during a study of blood T cell repertoires in COVID-19. The CDR3 has 18 amino acids. V gave up 5 bases and J gave up 0 bases; unmatched junction bases: 8. Germline CDR1 SGHVS, CDR2 FQNEAQ. Authors' data handling: Reference gene primers were amplified, and this amplification served to estimate nucleated cell counts. Sequencing was performed with immunoSEQ multiplex PCR; in TCRdb, only in-frame clones are kept and a portion is missing. Clone size and the V and J calls come from that table; the DNA yielded D and trimming. This table holds about 190,000 clones, around 80% found once.

The specimen sequenced was peripheral blood. The sequence was obtained from a man over 45 who had recovered from COVID-19. This chain joins TRBV7-8 and TRBJ1-5; 12 nucleotides match TRBD1. The CDR3 bases are TGTGCCAGCAGCGCAGGGACAGGGGGCAAATATAGCAATCAGCCCCAGCATTTT. Amino acids: CASSAGTGGKYSNQPQHF.